These T cell receptor beta chains were read from a single sample in a study of post-analysis software for immune sequencing data. From the PCR reads, TCRdb called clonotypes with MiXCR, one entry per CDR3 protein. The sample lists about half a million distinct CDR3 sequences; roughly 45% were seen once. Sequenced sample: blood. These receptors were collected from a girl aged 5 to 17 with multiple sclerosis. Both conserved end residues are part of each CDR3. The D gene is left open where the match is weak. Clone size is stated in some rows and not others, as once, few, many or a class when expanded.

j_call d_call clone_size v_call cdr3_aa cdr3_nt
TRBJ2-7 TRBD1 few TRBV7-2 CASSCRGRLYEQYF TGTGCCAGCAGCTGCAGGGGGCGCCTCTACGAGCAGTACTTC
TRBJ2-3 - once TRBV25-1 CASSEPADSTDTQYF TGTGCCAGCAGTGAACCGGCGGACAGCACAGATACGCAGTATTTT
TRBJ2-3 - few TRBV7-2 CASRSGRSTDTQYF TGTGCCAGCAGGTCTGGGCGGTCCACAGATACGCAGTATTTT
TRBJ2-3 - few TRBV7-2 CASSLERYTDTQYF TGTGCCAGCAGCCTCGAGCGGTACACAGATACGCAGTATTTT
TRBJ1-4 - - TRBV29-1 CSVVNEKLFF TGCAGCGTTGTGAATGAAAAACTGTTTTTT
TRBJ2-7 TRBD2 few TRBV7-9 CASSHPSGPHPYEQYF TGTGCCAGCAGCCACCCTAGCGGGCCCCATCCCTACGAGCAGTACTTC
TRBJ2-7 TRBD2 - TRBV7-3 CASSLRAGDIYEQYF TGTGCCAGCAGCTTAAGGGCGGGAGACATCTACGAGCAGTACTTC
TRBJ1-4 - - TRBV12-3/TRBV12-4 CASSDNRAGEKLFF TGTGCCAGCAGTGATAACAGGGCTGGGGAAAAACTGTTTTTT
TRBJ1-1 - - TRBV10-3 CAISWENTEAFF TGTGCCATCAGCTGGGAGAACACTGAAGCTTTCTTT
TRBJ2-4 TRBD1 few TRBV28 CASRDDRGQGRREQYF TGTGCCAGCCGTGATGACCGGGGACAGGGAAGGAGGGAGCAGTACTTC
TRBJ2-5 - - TRBV7-9 CASSLASGVGETQYF TGTGCCAGCAGCTTAGCGTCGGGGGTGGGAGAGACCCAGTACTTC
TRBJ2-7 TRBD1 few TRBV5-1 CASSHGQGNYEQYF TGCGCCAGCAGCCATGGACAGGGCAACTACGAGCAGTACTTC
TRBJ2-3 - - TRBV4-1 CASSQVTEDTQYF TGCGCCAGCAGCCAAGTGACTGAAGATACGCAGTATTTT
TRBJ2-1 - - TRBV12-3/TRBV12-4 CASSPPGPNNEQFF TGTGCCAGCAGTCCCCCGGGACCGAACAATGAGCAGTTCTTC
TRBJ1-2 - - TRBV7-2 CASSLGGTEGYGYTF TGTGCCAGCAGCTTAGGAGGGACCGAAGGCTATGGCTACACCTTC
TRBJ2-1 TRBD2 once TRBV28 CASSSPPTSGKGNEQFF TGTGCCAGCAGTTCCCCACCGACTAGCGGGAAGGGAAATGAGCAGTTCTTC
TRBJ2-7 TRBD2 few TRBV29-1 CSVTSGLSYEQYF TGCAGCGTTACTAGCGGGCTGTCCTACGAGCAGTACTTC
TRBJ2-7 - - TRBV20-1 CSARPGESHEQYF TGCAGTGCTAGGCCAGGGGAGTCCCACGAGCAGTACTTC
TRBJ1-5 - few TRBV9 CASSPGDASNQPQHF TGTGCCAGCAGCCCAGGTGACGCTAGCAATCAGCCCCAGCATTTT
TRBJ2-7 TRBD2 - TRBV5-1 CASSLAPAGGPNYEQYF TGCGCCAGCAGCTTGGCCCCAGCGGGAGGACCAAACTACGAGCAGTACTTC
TRBJ2-5 TRBD2 - TRBV10-3 CAIRQGLASQETQYF TGTGCCATCAGGCAAGGACTAGCGTCCCAAGAGACCCAGTACTTC
TRBJ2-1 TRBD2 - TRBV10-3 CAISEPSGNYNEQFF TGTGCCATCAGTGAGCCTAGCGGAAATTACAATGAGCAGTTCTTC
TRBJ2-1 - - TRBV20-1 CSARDPGLQYEQFF TGCAGTGCTAGAGATCCGGGACTCCAGTATGAGCAGTTCTTC
TRBJ2-2 - - TRBV9 CASSVESATGELFF TGTGCCAGCAGCGTAGAGTCGGCGACCGGGGAGCTGTTTTTT